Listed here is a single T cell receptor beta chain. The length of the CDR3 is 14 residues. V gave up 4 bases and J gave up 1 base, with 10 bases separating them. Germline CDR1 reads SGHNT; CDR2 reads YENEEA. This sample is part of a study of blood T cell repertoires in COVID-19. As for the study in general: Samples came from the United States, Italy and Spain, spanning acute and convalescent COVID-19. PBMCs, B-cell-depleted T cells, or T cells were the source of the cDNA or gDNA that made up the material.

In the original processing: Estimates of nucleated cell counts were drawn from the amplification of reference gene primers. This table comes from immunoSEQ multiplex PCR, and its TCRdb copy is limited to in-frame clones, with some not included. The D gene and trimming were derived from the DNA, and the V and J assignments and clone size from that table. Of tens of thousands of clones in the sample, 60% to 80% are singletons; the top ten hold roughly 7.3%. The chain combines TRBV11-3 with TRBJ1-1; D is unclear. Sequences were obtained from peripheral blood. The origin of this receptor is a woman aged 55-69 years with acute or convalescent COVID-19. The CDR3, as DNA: TGTGCCAGCAGCTCAGGTTTCGGGAACACTGAAGCTTTCTTT. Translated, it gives CASSSGFGNTEAFF.